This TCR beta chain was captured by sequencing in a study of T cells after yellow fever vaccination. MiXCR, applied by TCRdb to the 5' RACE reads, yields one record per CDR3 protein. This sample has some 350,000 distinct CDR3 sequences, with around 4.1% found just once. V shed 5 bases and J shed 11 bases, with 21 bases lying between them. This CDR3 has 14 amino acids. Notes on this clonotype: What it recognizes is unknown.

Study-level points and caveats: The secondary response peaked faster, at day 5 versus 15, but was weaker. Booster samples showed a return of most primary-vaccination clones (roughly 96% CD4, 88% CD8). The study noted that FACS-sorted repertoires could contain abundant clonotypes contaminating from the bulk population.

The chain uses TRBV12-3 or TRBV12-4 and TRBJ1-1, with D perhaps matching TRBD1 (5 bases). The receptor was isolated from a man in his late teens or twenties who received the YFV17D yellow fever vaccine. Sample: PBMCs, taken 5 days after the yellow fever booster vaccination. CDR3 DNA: TGTGCCAGCAGTCTAAGGGGACCCCCTAATGGGGCTTTCTTT. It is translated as CASSLRGPPNGAFF.